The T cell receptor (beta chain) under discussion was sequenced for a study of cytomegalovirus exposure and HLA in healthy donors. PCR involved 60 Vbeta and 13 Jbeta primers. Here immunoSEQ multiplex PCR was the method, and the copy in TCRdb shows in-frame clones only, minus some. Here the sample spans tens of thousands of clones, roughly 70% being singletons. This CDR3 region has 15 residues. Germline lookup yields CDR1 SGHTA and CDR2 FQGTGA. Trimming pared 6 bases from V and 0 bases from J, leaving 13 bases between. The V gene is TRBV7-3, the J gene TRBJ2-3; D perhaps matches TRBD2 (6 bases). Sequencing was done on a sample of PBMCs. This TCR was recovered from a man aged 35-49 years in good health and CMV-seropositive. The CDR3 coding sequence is TGTGCCAGCAGGAGTAGCGGACATAGCACAGATACGCAGTATTTT. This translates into CASRSSGHSTDTQYF.